This T cell receptor (beta chain) comes out of a study of T cell responses to AZD1222 COVID-19 vaccine (dated by TCRdb to the early 2020s). In the study overall: AZD1222 recipients whose second dose came at about 4 weeks and those whose second dose came at about 12 weeks were combined into one group, since spike-specific TCR depth and breadth did not differ between the two schedules. A total of approximately 240 trial participants underwent TCR sequencing, of whom about 210 received two doses of AZD1222 and about 25 received two doses of the MenACWY control vaccine. Trial participants were enrolled by age into 18-55, 56-69 and 70-plus year subgroups, with about 150, 28 and 57 TCR-sequenced participants respectively. General findings and caveats noted by the study authors: Because no day 14 peak-response samples were available, the repertoires could be characterized only after the peak T cell response. The vaccine-associated CD4 TCRs covered the entire spike protein, and the dominant responses fell in regions 160-218 and 743-854. A significant rise in spike-specific TCR breadth and depth was observed after two AZD1222 doses relative to day 0 and relative to MenACWY recipients. Most participants were white British and females outnumbered males, and the authors suggested that clonal diversity may have been underestimated. Reportedly, close to half of the unique spike-specific TCRs recognized epitopes lying outside the regions that are mutated in the B.1.351 and B.1.1.7 variants. Only 5 to 7 AZD1222 recipients were SARS-CoV-2 seropositive at baseline, limiting conclusions about previously exposed vaccinees. The 56-69-year group was small, and its depth increase did not reach significance, likely because of low power.

The CDR3 measures 15 amino acids from cysteine to phenylalanine. Only the CDR3 DNA is retained, 45 bases long and in frame from the first base. Sequences LGHDT (CDR1) and YNNKEL (CDR2) are obtained from the germline V gene (reference sequence). The V end loses 0 bases and the J end loses 0 bases, and a stretch of 6 bases separates them. The sample's time point label, in plain terms: baseline before first vaccination. The vaccinee samples were drawn from two UK trials, COV001 and COV002, one of which was a single-blind randomized controlled phase 2/3 trial testing AZD1222 (ChAdOx1 nCoV-19) in healthy adults. Trial participant PBMC samples were collected at day 0 and day 28 after the second dose for TCRbeta chain sequencing. Worth noting for this clone: The specificity of this receptor is unknown. No base-level quality is on record; no much larger clone is a single base apart.

The CDR3 regions of human TCRbeta chains were analyzed by immunosequencing. The source study handled its data this way. Repertoire TCRs were checked for matches against a reference library of SARS-CoV-2-specific TCRs that had been generated using the MIRA antigen-specificity platform. Breadth was defined as the fraction of unique TCRs that were SARS-CoV-2-associated. Depth was defined as the fraction of total T cells that were SARS-CoV-2-associated. Using the MIRA data, each spike-specific TCR was mapped to the spike region that the TCR reacts to and placed in a CD4 or CD8 class. Log10-transformed breadth and depth values were compared by one-way ANOVA with Sidak's multiple comparisons tests. Not all clones reach the TCRdb copy of this immuneACCESS table, which keeps in-frame sequences only. Checked studies attribute under half of the gap to unresolved V genes and leave the rest unexplained. Clone size and the V and J calls come from that table; the DNA yielded D and trimming. The sample table holds roughly 150,000 clones, of which approximately 89% were seen once. Roughly 5% of the sample belongs to the ten largest clones.

The source is an adult in good health. Source: peripheral blood, taken on day 0 of AZD1222 vaccination. This sequence uses TRBV3-1 (or the pseudogene TRBV3-2) and TRBJ1-5; the D gene cannot be resolved reliably. The DNA sequence follows: TGTGCCAGCAGCCAAGATACGGTTAGCAATCAGCCCCAGCATTTT. This encodes CASSQDTVSNQPQHF.